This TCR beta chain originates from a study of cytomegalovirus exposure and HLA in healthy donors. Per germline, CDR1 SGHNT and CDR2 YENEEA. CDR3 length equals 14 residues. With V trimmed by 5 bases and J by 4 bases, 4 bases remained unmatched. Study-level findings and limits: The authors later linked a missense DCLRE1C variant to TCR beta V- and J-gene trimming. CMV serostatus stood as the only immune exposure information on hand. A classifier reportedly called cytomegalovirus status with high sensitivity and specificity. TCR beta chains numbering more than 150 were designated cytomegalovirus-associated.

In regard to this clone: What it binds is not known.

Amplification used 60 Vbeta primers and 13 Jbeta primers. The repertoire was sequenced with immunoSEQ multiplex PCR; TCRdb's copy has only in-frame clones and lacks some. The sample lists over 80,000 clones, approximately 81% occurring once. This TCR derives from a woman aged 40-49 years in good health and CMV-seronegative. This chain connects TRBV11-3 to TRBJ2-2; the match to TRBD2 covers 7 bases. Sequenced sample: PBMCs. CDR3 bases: TGTGCCAGCAGCCTCCGCGGGAGCACCGGGGAGCTGTTTTTT. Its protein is CASSLRGSTGELFF.